A selection of T cell receptor beta chains follows, all from one sample in a study of cytomegalovirus exposure and HLA in healthy donors. This table comes from immunoSEQ multiplex PCR, and its TCRdb copy is limited to in-frame clones, with some not included. The table records roughly 150,000 clones, 80% of them present only once. The sample taken for sequencing was PBMCs. These receptors were obtained from a woman between 35 and 50 years old in good health and CMV-seronegative. Each CDR3 is given with its conserved first and last residue. A D gene is named only where the DNA matches it firmly. A row's size may be missing; if present it is once, few, many or a size class.

j_call v_call clone_size d_call cdr3_aa cdr3_nt
TRBJ2-5 TRBV7-9 NA NA CASSAGTAQETQYF TGTGCCAGCAGCGCGGGGACAGCCCAAGAGACCCAGTACTTC
TRBJ2-7 TRBV28 few TRBD1 CASSSGQVIAYEQYF TGTGCCAGCAGTTCCGGACAGGTTATTGCCTACGAGCAGTACTTC
TRBJ2-6 TRBV2 NA TRBD1 CATTTGKSSGANGLTF TGTGCCACCACGACAGGGAAGAGCTCTGGGGCCAACGGCCTGACTTTC
TRBJ2-7 TRBV7-9 NA TRBD1 CASSLRGLDEQYF TGTGCCAGCAGCTTAAGGGGGCTGGACGAGCAGTACTTC
TRBJ1-3 TRBV7-2 once NA CASSLRGSGNTIYF TGTGCCAGCAGTTTACGGGGATCTGGAAACACCATATATTTT
TRBJ2-7 TRBV19 few TRBD2 CASSPLAGDLSEQYF TGTGCCAGTAGTCCACTAGCGGGGGATTTGAGCGAGCAGTACTTC
TRBJ2-1 TRBV7-6 NA TRBD2 CASSLVVSGGVTEQFF TGTGCCAGCAGCTTAGTCGTTAGCGGGGGGGTCACTGAGCAGTTCTTC
TRBJ1-5 TRBV28 NA NA CASSSRQISNQPQHF TGTGCCAGCAGTTCCCGACAGATTAGCAATCAGCCCCAGCATTTT
TRBJ2-7 TRBV19 NA TRBD2 CATPYEIREGPDEQYF TGTGCCACCCCATACGAAATCCGGGAGGGCCCCGACGAGCAGTACTTC
TRBJ2-7 TRBV4-2 NA NA CASSQTGGRGAEQYF TGTGCCAGCAGCCAAACGGGGGGCCGGGGGGCCGAGCAGTACTTC
TRBJ2-2 TRBV2 NA TRBD2 CAGLAGPNTGELFF TGTGCCGGTTTAGCGGGCCCGAACACCGGGGAGCTGTTTTTT
TRBJ2-7 TRBV7-9 NA NA CSSSFTETYEQYF TGTTCCAGCAGCTTCACAGAGACCTACGAGCAGTACTTC
TRBJ2-7 TRBV6-1 NA TRBD2 CASSGLAREYEQYF TGTGCCAGCAGTGGACTAGCGAGAGAGTACGAGCAGTACTTC
TRBJ2-5 TRBV15 NA TRBD2 CATSRVRGARQETQYF TGTGCCACCAGCAGAGTGCGGGGGGCTAGGCAAGAGACCCAGTACTTC
TRBJ1-1 TRBV29-1 NA TRBD1 CSVLLQGAHTEAFF TGCAGCGTTTTGTTACAGGGGGCGCACACTGAAGCTTTCTTT
TRBJ1-5 TRBV30 NA NA CAYALGGFNQPQHF TGTGCCTACGCCCTTGGCGGGTTCAATCAGCCCCAGCATTTT
TRBJ2-7 TRBV30 NA NA CACSGGIGYEQYF TGTGCCTGTTCCGGAGGGATCGGCTACGAGCAGTACTTC
TRBJ1-5 TRBV14 few TRBD1 CASRPSTGQGILNQPQHF TGTGCCAGCAGACCAAGCACAGGACAGGGGATTCTCAATCAGCCCCAGCATTTT
TRBJ2-5 TRBV4-1 NA TRBD1 CASSQGTGDQETQYF TGCGCCAGCAGCCAAGGGACAGGGGATCAAGAGACCCAGTACTTC
TRBJ2-7 TRBV27 NA NA CASRGPQDLTEQYF TGTGCCAGCAGGGGTCCACAGGATTTGACCGAGCAGTACTTC
TRBJ2-5 TRBV30 NA NA CAWGDSQETQYF TGTGCCTGGGGGGACTCCCAAGAGACCCAGTACTTC
TRBJ1-1 TRBV19 NA NA CASSWWDAGLNTEAFF TGTGCCAGTAGTTGGTGGGACGCGGGGCTTAACACTGAAGCTTTCTTT
TRBJ2-2 TRBV2 NA NA CASSETGLNTGELFF TGTGCCAGCAGTGAAACGGGTCTGAACACCGGGGAGCTGTTTTTT
TRBJ2-7 TRBV7-9 NA TRBD2 CASSWGGVKYEQYF TGTGCCAGCAGCTGGGGAGGGGTTAAGTACGAGCAGTACTTC
TRBJ2-2 TRBV28 NA TRBD2 CASSVRTSENTGELFF TGTGCCAGCAGCGTAAGGACTAGCGAGAACACCGGGGAGCTGTTTTTT
TRBJ2-7 TRBV7-9 NA NA CASSTGLNEQYF TGTGCCAGCAGCACCGGTCTTAACGAGCAGTACTTC
TRBJ1-4 TRBV7-9 NA TRBD1 CASSSRQGPINEKLFF TGTGCCAGCAGCTCCCGACAGGGGCCGATTAATGAAAAACTGTTTTTT
TRBJ1-2 TRBV7-3 NA TRBD1 CASSLNWGQDYGYTF TGTGCCAGCAGCTTAAATTGGGGACAGGATTATGGCTACACCTTC
TRBJ1-1 TRBV2 NA NA CASSPPNRLAMNTEAFF TGTGCCAGCAGTCCCCCTAACAGGTTAGCCATGAACACTGAAGCTTTCTTT
TRBJ2-4 TRBV5-1 NA TRBD1 CASSFDVTGEVAKNIQYF TGCGCCAGCAGCTTCGACGTGACAGGGGAAGTAGCCAAAAACATTCAGTACTTC
TRBJ1-5 TRBV6-1 NA NA CASSDGEWQPQHF TGTGCCAGCAGTGACGGGGAATGGCAGCCCCAGCATTTT
TRBJ1-6 TRBV14 once TRBD1 CASSQRTGVSPLHF TGTGCCAGCAGCCAAAGGACAGGGGTTTCACCCCTCCACTTT
TRBJ2-1 TRBV4-2 NA TRBD2 CASSHRAGGTYNEQFF TGTGCCAGCAGCCATCGAGCGGGAGGAACCTACAATGAGCAGTTCTTC
TRBJ2-2 TRBV7-2 NA NA CASSLARDTGELFF TGTGCCAGCAGCTTAGCTCGGGACACCGGGGAGCTGTTTTTT
TRBJ1-6 TRBV10-1 NA NA CPYRDHSPLHF TGCCCTTACAGGGATCATTCACCCCTCCACTTT
TRBJ2-7 TRBV5-4 NA TRBD2 CASSLGGRGFSYEQYF TGTGCCAGCAGCTTGGGCGGGAGGGGTTTTTCCTACGAGCAGTACTTC
TRBJ2-1 TRBV7-3 NA TRBD2 CASSPVGTSGYNEQFF TGTGCCAGCAGCCCAGTGGGGACTAGCGGGTACAATGAGCAGTTCTTC
TRBJ2-5 TRBV4-1 NA TRBD1 CASSQVPGQGPSGQYF TGCGCCAGCAGCCAAGTCCCGGGACAGGGACCCTCGGGGCAGTACTTC
TRBJ2-7 TRBV5-1 NA NA CASSFGGVSYEQYF TGCGCCAGCAGCTTCGGCGGGGTCTCCTACGAGCAGTACTTC
TRBJ1-3 TRBV4-1 NA TRBD1 CASSQSTGVNTIYF TGCGCCAGCAGCCAGTCGACAGGGGTGAACACCATATATTTT
TRBJ2-6 TRBV11-2 NA NA CASSLRSSGANGLTF TGTGCCAGCAGCTTACGGAGTTCTGGGGCCAACGGCCTGACTTTC
TRBJ2-1 TRBV28 NA TRBD2 CASSLNGGRVHEQFF TGTGCCAGCAGTTTAAACGGCGGGAGGGTTCATGAGCAGTTCTTC
TRBJ2-3 TRBV5-1 NA TRBD1 CASSLGQGTKTDTQYF TGCGCCAGCAGCTTGGGACAGGGGACGAAAACAGATACGCAGTATTTT
TRBJ2-2 TRBV6-1 NA TRBD2 CASSVGTSGGLGELFF TGTGCCAGCAGTGTTGGGACTAGCGGGGGGCTCGGGGAGCTGTTTTTT
TRBJ2-3 TRBV10-3 few NA CAISWGGSSTDTQYF TGTGCCATCAGTTGGGGGGGCTCTAGCACAGATACGCAGTATTTT
TRBJ2-1 TRBV7-2 once TRBD2 CASSPFPGAGGHNEQFF TGTGCCAGCAGCCCCTTCCCAGGGGCGGGGGGCCACAATGAGCAGTTCTTC
TRBJ2-7 TRBV5-4 NA TRBD1 CASSLGGTGPNEQYF TGTGCCAGCAGCTTGGGGGGGACAGGTCCCAACGAGCAGTACTTC
TRBJ1-5 TRBV7-8 once NA CASSFGLDQPQHF TGTGCCAGCAGCTTTGGACTCGATCAGCCCCAGCATTTT
TRBJ1-5 TRBV6-5 once NA CASSQFPLRDQPQHF TGTGCCAGCAGTCAATTCCCCCTTCGAGATCAGCCCCAGCATTTT
TRBJ1-1 TRBV6-1 NA TRBD1 CASRTWDRPNTEAFF TGTGCCAGCAGGACCTGGGACAGGCCGAACACTGAAGCTTTCTTT
TRBJ2-7 TRBV27 NA TRBD2 CASAESGLAGGPSLKQYF TGTGCCAGCGCTGAGTCTGGACTAGCGGGGGGCCCATCTTTGAAGCAGTACTTC
TRBJ2-3 TRBV2 NA NA CASTLESGGPSTDTQYF TGTGCCAGCACTCTAGAATCGGGCGGGCCTAGCACAGATACGCAGTATTTT